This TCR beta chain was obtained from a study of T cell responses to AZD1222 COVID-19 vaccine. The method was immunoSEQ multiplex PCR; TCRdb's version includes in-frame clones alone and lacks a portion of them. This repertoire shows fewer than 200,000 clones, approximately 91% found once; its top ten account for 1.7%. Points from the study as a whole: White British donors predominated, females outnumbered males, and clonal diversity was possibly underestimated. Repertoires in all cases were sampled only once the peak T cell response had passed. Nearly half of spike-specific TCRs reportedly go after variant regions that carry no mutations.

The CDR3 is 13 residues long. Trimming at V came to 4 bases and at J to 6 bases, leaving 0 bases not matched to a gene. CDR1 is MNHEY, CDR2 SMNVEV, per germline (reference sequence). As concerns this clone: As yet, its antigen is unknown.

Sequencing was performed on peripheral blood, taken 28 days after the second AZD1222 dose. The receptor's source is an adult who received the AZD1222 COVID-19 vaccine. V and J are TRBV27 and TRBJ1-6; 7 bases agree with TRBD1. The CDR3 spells CASSYRGNSPLHF. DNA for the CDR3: TGTGCCAGCAGTTACAGGGGTAATTCACCCCTCCACTTT.